One sample yielded the 9 T cell receptor beta chains listed below, sequenced in a study of regulatory T cells in long-lasting Graves disease (dated by TCRdb to the early 2020s). The sample's time point, from its label and the paper: newly diagnosed GD, antithyroid drugs for less than 3 months. For both TCR sequencing and RNA sequencing, RNA was extracted from PBMCs using TRIzol. Preparation of the library involved multiplex PCR. For sequencing, an Illumina HiSeq 4000 was employed. To build TCR beta libraries, CDR3 regions were amplified by Arm-PCR using iRepertoire HTBI primers. TCRdb's own reprocessing of the public reads used fastp at Q25 and MiXCR and kept productive beta chains. Rows are unified per CDR3 protein, each entry keeping the most common DNA and genes. Across this sample there are more than 450,000 distinct CDR3 sequences, with approximately 12% seen only once. The ten top clones hold 8.9% of the sample.

These data also formed part of another study, on T cells in Graves' hyperthyroidism and ophthalmopathy.

Here the sequenced sample was peripheral blood mononuclear cells (PBMCs), taken at new diagnosis, from a patient treated with antithyroid drugs. The source is a woman aged 30 to 39 with Graves disease. Donor details come from another sample of the same person, matched by shared clones.

This clonotype was seen a handful of times. This chain uses TRBV9 with TRBJ2-2; D is possibly TRBD1 (6 bases). The CDR3 has 14 residues. CDR1 is SGDLS and CDR2 is YYNGEE in the germline V gene. Trimming pared 1 base from V and 6 bases from J, leaving 10 bases between. CDR3 loop: CASSVYRVPGELFF. Here the CDR3 DNA reads TGTGCCAGCAGCGTATACAGGGTCCCCGGGGAGCTGTTTTTT.

This clonotype was recorded at least ten times. The chain recombines TRBV2 with TRBJ2-2; TRBD1 might be the D (5 bases). The CDR3 is made up of 13 amino acids. Germline V CDR1 and CDR2: SNHLY, FYNNEI. Trimming removed 6 bases from V and 7 bases from J, with 12 bases in between. In DNA, the CDR3 is TGTGCCAGCAGGTCTCAGGGTGGCGGGGAGCTGTTTTTT. Its protein product is CASRSQGGGELFF.

This clonotype was found once. The CDR3 here is CASSQGGANVLTF. The CDR3 DNA sequence: TGTGCCAGCAGCCAAGGGGGGGCCAACGTCCTGACTTTC. V gene TRBV3-1 combines with J gene TRBJ2-6; no definite D call. Per germline, CDR1 LGHDT and CDR2 YNNKEL (reference sequence). V was shortened by 1 base and J by 4 bases, with 2 bases between the two germline ends. CDR3 length equals 13 residues. The complete variable domain, with remaining parts taken from reference TRBV3-1 and TRBJ2-6, reads DTAVSQTPKYLVTQMGNDKSIKCEQNLGHDTMYWYKQDSKKFLKIMFSYNNKELIINETVPNRFSPKSPDKAHLNLHINSLELGDSAVYFCASSQGGANVLTFGAGSRLTVL.

This clonotype has a handful of counts. The chain carries TRBV9 and TRBJ1-2, with D unclear. Trimming removed 0 bases at V and 8 bases at J, with 11 bases between. This CDR3 contains 13 residues. Germline V lookup: CDR1 SGDLS, CDR2 YYNGEE. CDR3 protein: CASSVGRSYGYTF. In DNA, the CDR3 is TGTGCCAGCAGCGTAGGCAGGTCCTACGGCTACACCTTC.

In this sample, this clonotype turned up a few times. A much larger clone lies a single base off, so this may be a read error. V gene TRBV7-2 combines with J gene TRBJ2-3; D ambiguous. The CDR3 is 14 amino acids. The germline gives CDR1 SGHTA, CDR2 FQGNSA. Trimming pared 6 bases from V and 0 bases from J, leaving 10 bases between. The CDR3 bases are TGTGCCAGCAGTTTGAACTCTAGCACAGATACGCAGTATTTT. Protein product: CASSLNSSTDTQYF.

This clonotype was observed many times. The rearrangement uses TRBV30 and TRBJ2-1; D possibly uses TRBD1 or TRBD2 (5 bases each). V gave up 3 bases and J gave up 7 bases, with 16 bases separating them. Germline lookup yields CDR1 GTSNPN and CDR2 SVGIG (reference sequence). The CDR3 contains 14 residues. Written as DNA, the CDR3 is TGTGCCTGGAGGAGAAGAGGGGCCCAGAATGAGCAGTTCTTC. The encoded protein is CAWRRRGAQNEQFF. The variable domain in full, with the rest retrieved from reference TRBV30 and TRBJ2-1, is SQTIHQWPATLVQPVGSPLSLECTVEGTSNPNLYWYRQAAGRGLQLLFYSVGIGQISSEVPQNLSASRPQDRQFILSSKKLLLSDSGFYLCAWRRRGAQNEQFFGPGTRLTVL.

This clonotype was seen many times. The chain combines TRBV12-3 or TRBV12-4 with TRBJ2-3; 10 bases match TRBD2. This CDR3 region has 16 residues. Losses at the gene ends were 3 bases for V and 3 bases for J; bases not matched to a gene: 6. Here the CDR3 reads CASSFASGSFTDTQYF. Written as DNA, the CDR3 is TGTGCCAGCAGTTTTGCTAGCGGGAGCTTTACAGATACGCAGTATTTT.

The V and J genes are TRBV28 and TRBJ1-2; 9 positions match TRBD1. Germline V gives CDR1 MDHEN, CDR2 SYDVKM. This CDR3 contains 17 residues. Trimming took 1 base from V and 4 from J; bases not matched to a gene: 10. The CDR3 loop is CASSLSETGGNRYGYTF. CDR3 bases: TGTGCCAGCAGTTTATCTGAGACAGGGGGTAATCGCTATGGCTACACCTTC.

This clonotype showed up many times. The rearrangement uses TRBV20-1 and TRBJ2-3; D gene ambiguous. This CDR3 has 14 amino acids. Germline V gene lookup returns CDR1 DFQATT and CDR2 SNEGSKA (reference sequence). The V gene lost 3 bases and the J gene lost 6 bases, with 16 bases spanning the gap. The CDR3 sequence is CSASPGRRMDTQYF. CDR3 nucleotide sequence: TGCAGTGCTAGTCCTGGTCGTCGGATGGATACGCAGTATTTT.